This T cell receptor (beta chain) was profiled in a study of Graves' ophthalmopathy and Graves' hyperthyroidism (dated by TCRdb to 2016 to 2018). For context, the study as a whole: Peripheral blood was collected before any treatment was given, at the time of initial diagnosis. In a handful of hyperthyroidism patients, the T-cell repertoire of thyroid tissue was compared with the T-cell repertoire of blood. To explore V-J signatures that distinguish ophthalmopathy from hyperthyroidism, a discovery set of about 99 patients was enrolled, made up of some 41 with ophthalmopathy and fewer than 60 with stable hyperthyroidism. The study used TCR beta repertoire signatures to distinguish Graves' ophthalmopathy from Graves' hyperthyroidism and to predict progression to ophthalmopathy. An independent validation cohort comprised 18 hyperthyroidism patients and over 15 patients who later progressed from hyperthyroidism to ophthalmopathy. For training and testing, the approximately 97 patients in the discovery cohort were randomly divided in a 7:3 ratio. In total, approximately 130 blood samples were TCR-sequenced: under 45 ophthalmopathy, approximately 75 hyperthyroidism and around 17 hyperthyroidism-to-ophthalmopathy patients. Following sampling, methimazole starting at 30 mg daily was administered to hyperthyroidism patients, and high-dose intravenous methylprednisolone was administered to ophthalmopathy patients.

Ophthalmopathy patients were characterized by moderately to severely active disease, a Clinical Activity Score of at least 3, a NOSPECS grade of at least 4, and a disease duration under 3 months. Anyone with other autoimmune diseases, uncontrolled infections, pregnancy or lactation was excluded from the study. Diagnosis was based on clinical symptoms, serum thyroxine, TRAb, thyroid ultrasound and orbital computed tomography. PBMCs were isolated from about 9 ml of fresh peripheral blood by Ficoll-Paque density gradient centrifugation. Total RNA was extracted with Trizol reagent and quality-checked on an Agilent 2100 Bioanalyzer. V is cut back by 6 bases and J by 5 bases, with 9 bases in the junction unmatched. Counted from cysteine to phenylalanine, this CDR3 has 13 amino acids. Of the read, only the CDR3 DNA is kept; its 39 bases are in frame from base 1. Reading the germline V gene gives CDR1 SQVTM and CDR2 ANQGSEA.

The paper's findings and limits, for the study overall: No statistical method was used to predetermine the sample size, and group allocation was not hidden from the investigators. Most expanded thyroid clonotypes with frequency above 0.001 were also detected in blood, suggesting blood repertoires may reflect the thyroid immune response. In cross-validation, the 13-signature model distinguished ophthalmopathy from stable hyperthyroidism with around 90% sensitivity and roughly 84% specificity, while in the test set the corresponding values were about 80% and 75%. In validation, the model predicted ophthalmopathy progression with less than 71% sensitivity and about 73% specificity; 12 predicted patients were CT-confirmed with GO in a median of about 6.1 months.

For repertoire sequencing, the TCR beta CDR3 regions were amplified from RNA transcripts. A first-round RT-PCR used HTBI primers with the Qiagen OneStep RT-PCR kit, followed by a second-round multiplex PCR, size selection and purification. The libraries underwent paired-end sequencing with 100 bp reads on an Illumina HiSeq2000. The original methods were these. SOAPnuke was used to process the reads, removing any read that contained adapters or uncalled bases, had a mean Phred below 15, or lacked an exact match to the constant primer or identifier. COPE v1.2.5 was used to merge high-quality paired reads. Unique nucleotide sequences were defined as clonotypes and aligned to IMGT TRB V, D and J references using MiTCR v1.1. The analysis was limited to V-J combinations with a frequency above 0.0001, which together covered 99.2% of the repertoires. For each V-J combination, a TCR clonal expansion and chaos score was defined as F50 clonal expansion divided by the chaos observed in the TCRdist matrix. Welch's t-statistics and random forest were used to reduce features to about 13 V-J combinations, which were fed into a naive Bayes classifier. The Morisita-Horn index was used to measure how similar the thyroid and blood repertoires were. TCRdb's own reprocessing of the public reads used fastp at Q25 and MiXCR and kept productive beta chains. Entries that share a CDR3 protein sequence are merged under the most common genes and DNA. TCRdb's processing, not the authors' own work, is the source of the V and J calls. This sample gives about 210,000 distinct CDR3 sequences in total; approximately 29% of them show up just once. In total, the top ten clones hold 8.5% to 9.5% of the sample.

Remarks on this clonotype: The clone's antigen remains unknown. No base quality values were provided; no much bigger clone lies one nucleotide off.

The sequencing input was peripheral blood. This receptor was obtained from a man aged 50 to 60 with Graves' ophthalmopathy. Donor details come from another sample of the same person, matched by shared clones. The sequence joins TRBV29-1 to TRBJ2-7; a stretch of 8 junction bases matches TRBD1. The CDR3 protein sequence reads: CSVADRGKNEQYF. DNA sequence: TGCAGCGTGGCTGACAGGGGCAAAAACGAGCAGTACTTC.